This TCR beta chain was documented in a study of T cells in Graves' hyperthyroidism and ophthalmopathy. Study results and caveats: The blood repertoire included most of the expanded thyroid clonotypes above 0.001. In the analysis, a 13 V-J model separated ophthalmopathy from stable hyperthyroidism.

Comment on this clonotype: Its antigen remains unknown.

Germline-derived CDR1 and CDR2 are KGHSH and LQKENI. The CDR3 consists of 16 residues. The V gene end was trimmed by 3 bases and the J gene end by 3 bases; junction bases not matched to a gene: 8. Amplification yielded TCR beta CDR3 regions, with RNA transcripts as the source. Carried out on the TCR CDR3, a first-round RT-PCR used the HTBI primer set. A single record per CDR3 protein comes from TCRdb applying MiXCR to the multiplex PCR reads. The data contain about 380,000 distinct CDR3 sequences, approximately 15% of them singletons. Researchers barred patients who had uncontrolled infection, other autoimmune disease, pregnancy or lactation. Clinical symptoms, serum thyroxine, TRAb, thyroid ultrasound and orbital computed tomography informed diagnoses.

The clonotype was recovered from a man under 40 with Graves' hyperthyroidism that later progressed to Graves' ophthalmopathy. The source material was blood. The chain couples TRBV18 to TRBJ1-5, with 7 bases matching TRBD1. This CDR3 reads CASSPTETGYNQPQHF. The CDR3, as DNA: TGTGCCAGCTCACCCACCGAGACAGGGTACAATCAGCCCCAGCATTTT.